The rows below give T cell receptor beta chains drawn from one sample of a study of radiotherapy plus CTLA-4 blockade in lung cancer. Sequenced by immunoSEQ multiplex PCR; TCRdb stores in-frame clones only, minus some. This table has tens of thousands of clones, 71% appearing once. Sample: peripheral blood, taken from a patient treated with radiotherapy plus ipilimumab. Receptors were obtained from a human donor with non-small cell lung cancer whose response to radiotherapy plus ipilimumab could not be evaluated. Each CDR3 is given with its conserved first and last residue. A D gene is named only where the DNA matches it firmly. Clone size appears in some rows only: once, few, many, or a class for an expanded clone.

D gene	V gene	clone size	J gene	CDR3 protein	CDR3 DNA
TRBD1	TRBV6-1	.	TRBJ2-7	CASTRTGVYEQYF	TGTGCCAGCACCCGGACAGGGGTATACGAGCAGTACTTC
TRBD1	TRBV7-2	.	TRBJ1-2	CASKHDRDYGYTF	TGTGCCAGCAAGCACGACAGGGACTATGGCTACACCTTC
.	TRBV18	.	TRBJ2-5	CASSPARGETQYF	TGTGCCAGCTCACCGGCTCGGGGGGAGACCCAGTACTTC
TRBD2	TRBV7-2	.	TRBJ2-3	CASSQQREFTDTQYF	TGTGCCAGCAGCCAACAGCGGGAGTTTACAGATACGCAGTATTTT
.	TRBV18	once	TRBJ1-2	CASSPSEGLGYTF	TGTGCCAGCTCACCAAGTGAGGGTTTGGGCTACACCTTC
TRBD1	TRBV7-2	.	TRBJ2-4	CASSLGQGLAKNIQYF	TGTGCCAGCAGCTTGGGACAGGGGCTAGCCAAAAACATTCAGTACTTC
.	TRBV18	.	TRBJ1-3	CASSPPSASRNTIYF	TGTGCCAGCTCACCACCGAGTGCGTCAAGAAACACCATATATTTT
TRBD2	TRBV2	.	TRBJ2-7	CASTGLAASYEQYF	TGTGCCAGCACCGGGCTAGCGGCCTCCTACGAGCAGTACTTC
TRBD2	TRBV7-9	few	TRBJ2-1	CASSLPGLAGGRNEQFF	TGTGCCAGCAGCCTCCCGGGACTAGCGGGAGGGAGGAATGAGCAGTTCTTC
.	TRBV19	.	TRBJ1-5	CASTRDRNQPQHF	TGTGCCAGTACCAGAGACAGAAATCAGCCCCAGCATTTT
TRBD2	TRBV6-6	.	TRBJ2-1	CASSGGTSGRAAFF	TGTGCCAGCAGCGGAGGGACTAGCGGGAGGGCCGCGTTCTTC
TRBD2	TRBV5-4	.	TRBJ2-1	CASSLKLAAYNEQFF	TGTGCCAGCAGCTTGAAACTAGCGGCCTACAATGAGCAGTTCTTC
TRBD2	TRBV19	.	TRBJ2-1	CASSIALGTSGGYEQFF	TGTGCCAGTAGTATAGCGCTCGGGACTAGCGGGGGGTATGAGCAGTTCTTC
TRBD1	TRBV19	.	TRBJ2-7	CASSIRLSARTGYEQYF	TGTGCCAGTAGTATAAGACTCTCGGCAAGGACAGGGTACGAGCAGTACTTC
TRBD1	TRBV5-8	.	TRBJ1-5	CASSGQGAIGQPQHF	TGTGCCAGCAGCGGACAGGGGGCGATCGGGCAGCCCCAGCATTTT
TRBD2	TRBV11-2	few	TRBJ2-7	CASSPLGGVYEQYF	TGTGCCAGCAGCCCCCTGGGGGGGGTCTACGAGCAGTACTTC
.	TRBV28	few	TRBJ1-1	CASSLPIDSTEAFF	TGTGCCAGCAGTCTCCCAATCGACAGCACTGAAGCTTTCTTT
TRBD1	TRBV18	.	TRBJ1-5	CASSPRTGGGNQPQHF	TGTGCCAGCTCACCTAGGACAGGGGGCGGCAATCAGCCCCAGCATTTT
.	TRBV6-6	.	TRBJ2-7	CASSYLSQGYEQYF	TGTGCCAGCAGTTACTTGTCTCAGGGCTACGAGCAGTACTTC
.	TRBV9	few	TRBJ2-2	CASSVVKGSGTGELFF	TGTGCCAGCAGCGTAGTCAAGGGGTCGGGCACCGGGGAGCTGTTTTTT
TRBD1	TRBV7-9	.	TRBJ1-2	CASSFMDRPSGYTF	TGTGCCAGCAGCTTCATGGACAGGCCGTCTGGCTACACCTTC
.	TRBV18	.	TRBJ2-7	CASSSRTLPYEQYF	TGTGCCAGCTCATCGCGGACATTACCCTACGAGCAGTACTTC
TRBD1	TRBV27	.	TRBJ2-5	CASSFGTGGETQYF	TGTGCCAGCAGTTTCGGGACAGGGGGCGAGACCCAGTACTTC
TRBD2	TRBV14	.	TRBJ2-6	CASSRTPGRASSGANVLTF	TGTGCCAGCAGCCGGACCCCAGGGAGGGCGTCGTCTGGGGCCAACGTCCTGACTTTC
TRBD1	TRBV25-1	few	TRBJ2-3	CASTPGGRFPDTQYF	TGTGCCAGCACCCCAGGGGGACGGTTCCCAGATACGCAGTATTTT
.	TRBV10-1	.	TRBJ2-3	CASSEWARRNTDTQYF	TGCGCCAGCAGTGAGTGGGCAAGACGAAACACAGATACGCAGTATTTT
.	TRBV5-1	.	TRBJ2-5	CASSSGLVHETQYF	TGCGCCAGCAGCTCGGGACTCGTACACGAGACCCAGTACTTC
.	TRBV7-8	few	TRBJ2-5	CASSLPGVETQYF	TGTGCCAGCAGCTTACCGGGGGTCGAGACCCAGTACTTC
TRBD1	TRBV6-5	.	TRBJ2-4	CASSRQGGWNIQYF	TGTGCCAGCAGCCGACAGGGGGGATGGAACATTCAGTACTTC
.	TRBV10-2	few	TRBJ1-1	CASSTGLSYTEAFF	TGCGCCAGCAGTACAGGGCTTAGTTACACTGAAGCTTTCTTT
TRBD1	TRBV9	few	TRBJ1-2	CASSATPTGGSYGYTF	TGTGCCAGCAGCGCGACCCCGACAGGGGGCAGCTATGGCTACACCTTC
TRBD1	TRBV2	.	TRBJ2-4	CASSGGTGKYQIAKNIQYF	TGTGCCAGCAGTGGGGGGACAGGGAAGTATCAGATAGCCAAAAACATTCAGTACTTC
TRBD1	TRBV28	.	TRBJ2-7	CASSSTIDRGANYEQYF	TGTGCCAGCAGTTCCACGATTGACAGGGGGGCAAACTACGAGCAGTACTTC
TRBD2	TRBV30	.	TRBJ2-1	CAVPGLAGNEQFF	TGTGCCGTCCCTGGACTAGCGGGCAATGAGCAGTTCTTC
.	TRBV29-1	.	TRBJ2-2	CSVGSSTIDTGELFF	TGCAGCGTCGGGTCCAGCACGATCGACACCGGGGAGCTGTTTTTT
TRBD1	TRBV29-1	.	TRBJ1-2	CSVEDSTGNNYGYTF	TGCAGCGTTGAAGACTCGACAGGGAACAACTATGGCTACACCTTC
.	TRBV28	.	TRBJ1-5	CASSSLRGNSNQPQHF	TGTGCCAGCAGTTCCCTCCGAGGGAATAGCAATCAGCCCCAGCATTTT
.	TRBV9	once	TRBJ2-2	CASSVGGVQNTGELFF	TGTGCCAGCAGCGTCGGGGGTGTGCAGAACACCGGGGAGCTGTTTTTT
TRBD2	TRBV7-9	.	TRBJ2-7	CASSLGLAGGPFGYEQYF	TGTGCCAGCAGCTTGGGACTAGCGGGAGGGCCATTTGGGTACGAGCAGTACTTC
.	TRBV4-3	.	TRBJ1-2	CASSQGRGYGYTF	TGCGCCAGCAGCCAAGGCAGGGGCTATGGCTACACCTTC
.	TRBV19	.	TRBJ2-7	CASSSRLTYEQYF	TGTGCCAGTAGTTCCCGTCTCACCTACGAGCAGTACTTC
.	TRBV28	.	TRBJ2-7	CASRLGPQGREQYF	TGTGCCAGCAGGCTGGGCCCACAGGGCCGCGAGCAGTACTTC
TRBD2	TRBV9	.	TRBJ2-7	CASSGGMTSGRDEQYF	TGTGCCAGCAGTGGGGGGATGACTAGCGGGAGAGACGAGCAGTACTTC
.	TRBV4-3	.	TRBJ1-1	CASSPGQGQEAFF	TGCGCCAGCAGCCCGGGACAAGGGCAGGAAGCTTTCTTT
.	TRBV29-1	.	TRBJ2-7	CSVDPGLDEQYF	TGCAGCGTTGATCCGGGACTTGACGAGCAGTACTTC
TRBD1	TRBV2	.	TRBJ1-5	CASSFGQGATQPQHF	TGTGCCAGCAGCTTCGGACAGGGGGCTACTCAGCCCCAGCATTTT
.	TRBV7-3	.	TRBJ2-5	CASSSRVGETQYF	TGTGCCAGCAGTTCGAGGGTCGGGGAGACCCAGTACTTC
TRBD1	TRBV19	few	TRBJ2-3	CASSTSRDRGRDTQYF	TGTGCCAGTAGTACATCCCGGGACAGGGGTCGAGATACGCAGTATTTT
TRBD1	TRBV2	.	TRBJ2-2	CASSTGAGELFF	TGTGCCAGCAGTACAGGGGCCGGGGAGCTGTTTTTT
.	TRBV2	.	TRBJ2-4	CASTGELAKNIQYF	TGTGCCAGCACAGGGGAGCTAGCCAAAAACATTCAGTACTTC
.	TRBV30	.	TRBJ1-2	CAWSLDSSLPYTF	TGTGCCTGGAGTTTGGACAGTTCGCTCCCCTACACCTTC
.	TRBV19	.	TRBJ2-7	CASRSAGLYEQYF	TGTGCCAGTAGATCGGCAGGGCTGTACGAGCAGTACTTC
TRBD2	TRBV27	.	TRBJ2-1	CASRPWTSGRYSYNEQFF	TGTGCCAGCAGGCCATGGACTAGCGGGAGATATTCCTACAATGAGCAGTTCTTC
TRBD2	TRBV7-6	.	TRBJ2-1	CASSLGTSGGEQFF	TGTGCCAGCAGCCTCGGGACTAGCGGGGGGGAGCAGTTCTTC
TRBD1	TRBV9	.	TRBJ1-2	CASSEGGQGNYGYTF	TGTGCCAGCAGCGAGGGAGGACAGGGAAACTATGGCTACACCTTC
.	TRBV7-2	.	TRBJ2-1	CASSSGQPYNEQFF	TGTGCCAGCAGCTCTGGACAGCCTTACAATGAGCAGTTCTTC
.	TRBV2	few	TRBJ1-4	CASSVQGFVEKLFF	TGTGCCAGCAGTGTGCAGGGATTTGTCGAAAAACTGTTTTTT
TRBD1	TRBV5-1	.	TRBJ2-5	CASSRGQGSYETQYF	TGCGCCAGCAGCCGAGGACAGGGAAGTTACGAGACCCAGTACTTC
.	TRBV7-8	few	TRBJ2-5	CASSSTRVKETQYF	TGTGCCAGCAGCTCCACTAGGGTGAAAGAGACCCAGTACTTC
TRBD1	TRBV6-6	medium-sized	TRBJ1-5	CASSASGGSNQPQHF	TGTGCCAGCAGCGCATCAGGGGGCAGCAATCAGCCCCAGCATTTT